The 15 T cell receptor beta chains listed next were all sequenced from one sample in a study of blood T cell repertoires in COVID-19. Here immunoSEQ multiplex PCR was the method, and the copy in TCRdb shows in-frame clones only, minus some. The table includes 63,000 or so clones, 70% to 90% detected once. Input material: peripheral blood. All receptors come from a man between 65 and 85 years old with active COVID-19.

The DNA of the CDR3 is TGTGCCAGCGCGGGACGGTCCTCTGGAAACACCATATATTTT. It yields the protein CASAGRSSGNTIYF. This chain joins TRBV2 and TRBJ1-3; possibly TRBD1 for D (5 bases). The germline V gene encodes CDR1 SNHLY and CDR2 FYNNEI. Trimming shortened V by 8 bases and J by 0 bases, and 11 bases separated the two germline ends. This CDR3 region has 14 residues.

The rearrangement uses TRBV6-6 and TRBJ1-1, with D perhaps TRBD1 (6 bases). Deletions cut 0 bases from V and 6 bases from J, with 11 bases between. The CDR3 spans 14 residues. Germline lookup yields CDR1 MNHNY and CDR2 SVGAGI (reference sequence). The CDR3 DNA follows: TGTGCCAGCAGTTACTCTCCAGGGGTAGCTGAAGCTTTCTTT. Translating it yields CASSYSPGVAEAFF.

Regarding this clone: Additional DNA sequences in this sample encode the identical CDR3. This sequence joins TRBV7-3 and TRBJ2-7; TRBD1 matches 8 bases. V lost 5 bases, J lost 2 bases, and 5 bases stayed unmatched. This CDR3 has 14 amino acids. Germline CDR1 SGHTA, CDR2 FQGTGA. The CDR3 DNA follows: TGTGCCAGCAGCCCGACAGGGGCCACCTACGAGCAGTACTTC. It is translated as CASSPTGATYEQYF.

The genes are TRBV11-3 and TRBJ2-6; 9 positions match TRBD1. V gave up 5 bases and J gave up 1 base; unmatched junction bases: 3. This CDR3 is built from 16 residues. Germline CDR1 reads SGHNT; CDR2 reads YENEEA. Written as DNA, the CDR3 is TGTGCCAGCAGCCCCGGGACAGGGTCTGGGGCCAACGTCCTGACTTTC. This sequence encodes CASSPGTGSGANVLTF.

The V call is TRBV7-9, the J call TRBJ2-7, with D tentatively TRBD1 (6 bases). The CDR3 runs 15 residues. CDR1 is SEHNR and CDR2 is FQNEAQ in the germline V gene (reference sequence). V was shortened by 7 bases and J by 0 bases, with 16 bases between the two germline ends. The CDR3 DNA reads TGTGCCAGCACCAACCGCGTGGGGGCCTCCTACGAGCAGTACTTC. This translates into CASTNRVGASYEQYF.

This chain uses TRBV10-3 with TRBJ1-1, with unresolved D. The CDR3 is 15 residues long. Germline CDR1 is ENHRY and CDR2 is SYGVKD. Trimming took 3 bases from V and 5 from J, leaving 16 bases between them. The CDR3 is CAISEPTVADTEAFF. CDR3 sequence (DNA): TGTGCCATCAGTGAACCCACCGTGGCAGATACTGAAGCTTTCTTT.

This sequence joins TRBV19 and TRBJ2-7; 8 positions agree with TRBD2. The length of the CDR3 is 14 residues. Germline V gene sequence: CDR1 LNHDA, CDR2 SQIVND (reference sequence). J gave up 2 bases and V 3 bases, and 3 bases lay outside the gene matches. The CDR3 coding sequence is TGTGCCAGTAGTATGGGCGGGAGGACCTACGAGCAGTACTTC. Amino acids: CASSMGGRTYEQYF.

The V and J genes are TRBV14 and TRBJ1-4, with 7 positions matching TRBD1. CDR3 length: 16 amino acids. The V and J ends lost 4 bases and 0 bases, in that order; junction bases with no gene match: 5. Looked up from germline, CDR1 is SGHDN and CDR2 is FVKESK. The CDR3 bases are TGTGCCAGCAGCCCGGGACAGACGACAACTAATGAAAAACTGTTTTTT. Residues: CASSPGQTTTNEKLFF.

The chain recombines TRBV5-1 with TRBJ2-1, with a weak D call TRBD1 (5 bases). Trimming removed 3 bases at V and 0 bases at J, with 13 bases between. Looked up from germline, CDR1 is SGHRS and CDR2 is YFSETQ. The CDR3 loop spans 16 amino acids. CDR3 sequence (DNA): TGCGCCAGCAGCTCCAAACAGGCAAGCTCCTACAATGAGCAGTTCTTC. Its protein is CASSSKQASSYNEQFF.

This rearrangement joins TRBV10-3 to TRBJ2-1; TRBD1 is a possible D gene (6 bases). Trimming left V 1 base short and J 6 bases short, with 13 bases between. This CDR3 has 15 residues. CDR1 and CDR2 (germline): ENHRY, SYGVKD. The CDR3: CAISEFVGASNEQFF. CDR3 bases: TGTGCCATCAGTGAGTTCGTGGGGGCGAGCAATGAGCAGTTCTTC.

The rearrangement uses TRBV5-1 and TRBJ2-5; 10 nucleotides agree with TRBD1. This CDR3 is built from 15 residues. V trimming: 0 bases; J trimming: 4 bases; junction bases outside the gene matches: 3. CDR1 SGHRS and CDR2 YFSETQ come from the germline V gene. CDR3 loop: CASSLDRDRGETQYF. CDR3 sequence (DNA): TGCGCCAGCAGCTTGGACCGGGACAGGGGAGAGACCCAGTACTTC.

CDR3 protein: CASSLEAGQETQYF. In DNA form, the CDR3 reads TGCGCCAGCAGCTTGGAGGCAGGGCAAGAGACCCAGTACTTC. J is TRBJ2-5 and V is TRBV5-1, with TRBD1 as a possible D gene (5 bases). V was trimmed by 0 bases and J by 2 bases, leaving 8 bases between them. The germline CDR1 and CDR2 sequences are SGHRS and YFSETQ. This CDR3 spans 14 amino acids.

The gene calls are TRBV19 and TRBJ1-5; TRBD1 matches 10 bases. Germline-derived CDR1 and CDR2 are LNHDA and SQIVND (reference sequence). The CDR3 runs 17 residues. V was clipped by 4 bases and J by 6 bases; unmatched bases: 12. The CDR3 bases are TGTGCCAGTAGTACACCCCCCGGGACAGGGGAGGGTCAGCCCCAGCATTTT. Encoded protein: CASSTPPGTGEGQPQHF.

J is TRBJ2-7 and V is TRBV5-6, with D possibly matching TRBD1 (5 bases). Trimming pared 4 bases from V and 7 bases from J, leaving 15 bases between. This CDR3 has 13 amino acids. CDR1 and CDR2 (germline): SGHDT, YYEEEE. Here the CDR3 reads CASSPVGVDEQYF. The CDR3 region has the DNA TGTGCCAGCAGCCCAGTAGGGGTTGATGAGCAGTACTTC.

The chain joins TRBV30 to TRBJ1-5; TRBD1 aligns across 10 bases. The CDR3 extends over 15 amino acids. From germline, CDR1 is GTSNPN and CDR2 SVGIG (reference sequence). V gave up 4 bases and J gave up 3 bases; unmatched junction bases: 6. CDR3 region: CAWTKGTGANQPQHF. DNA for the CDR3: TGTGCCTGGACCAAAGGGACAGGGGCCAATCAGCCCCAGCATTTT. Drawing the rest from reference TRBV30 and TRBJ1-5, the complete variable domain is SQTIHQWPATLVQPVGSPLSLECTVEGTSNPNLYWYRQAAGRGLQLLFYSVGIGQISSEVPQNLSASRPQDRQFILSSKKLLLSDSGFYLCAWTKGTGANQPQHFGDGTRLSIL.